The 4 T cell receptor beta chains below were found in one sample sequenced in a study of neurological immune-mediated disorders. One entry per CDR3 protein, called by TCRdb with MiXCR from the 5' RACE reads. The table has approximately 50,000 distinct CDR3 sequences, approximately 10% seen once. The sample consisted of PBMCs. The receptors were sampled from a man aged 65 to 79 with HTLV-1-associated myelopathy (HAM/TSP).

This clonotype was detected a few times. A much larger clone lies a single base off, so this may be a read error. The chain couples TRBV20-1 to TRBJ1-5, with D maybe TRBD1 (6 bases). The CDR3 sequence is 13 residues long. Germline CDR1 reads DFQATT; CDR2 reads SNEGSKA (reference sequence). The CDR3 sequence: CSGGRGVNKPQHF. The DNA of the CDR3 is TGCAGTGGAGGGAGGGGGGTCAATAAGCCCCAGCATTTT.

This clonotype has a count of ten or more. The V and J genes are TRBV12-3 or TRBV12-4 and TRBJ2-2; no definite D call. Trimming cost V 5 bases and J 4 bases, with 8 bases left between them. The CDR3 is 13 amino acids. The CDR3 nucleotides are TGTGCCAGCAGTCGCCTTATCACCGGGGAGCTGTTTTTT. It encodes CASSRLITGELFF.

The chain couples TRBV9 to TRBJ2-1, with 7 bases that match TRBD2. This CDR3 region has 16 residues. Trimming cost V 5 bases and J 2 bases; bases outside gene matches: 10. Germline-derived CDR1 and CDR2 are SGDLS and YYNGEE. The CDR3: CASSASSGDTYNEQFF. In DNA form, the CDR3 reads TGTGCCAGCAGTGCATCTAGCGGAGATACCTACAATGAGCAGTTCTTC.

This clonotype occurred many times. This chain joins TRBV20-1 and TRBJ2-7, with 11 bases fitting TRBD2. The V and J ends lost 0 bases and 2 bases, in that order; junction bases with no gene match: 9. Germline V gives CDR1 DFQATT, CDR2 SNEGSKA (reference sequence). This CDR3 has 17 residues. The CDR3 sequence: CSARDLGLAGGTYEQYF. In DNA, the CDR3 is TGCAGTGCTAGAGATCTCGGGCTAGCGGGGGGCACCTACGAGCAGTACTTC.